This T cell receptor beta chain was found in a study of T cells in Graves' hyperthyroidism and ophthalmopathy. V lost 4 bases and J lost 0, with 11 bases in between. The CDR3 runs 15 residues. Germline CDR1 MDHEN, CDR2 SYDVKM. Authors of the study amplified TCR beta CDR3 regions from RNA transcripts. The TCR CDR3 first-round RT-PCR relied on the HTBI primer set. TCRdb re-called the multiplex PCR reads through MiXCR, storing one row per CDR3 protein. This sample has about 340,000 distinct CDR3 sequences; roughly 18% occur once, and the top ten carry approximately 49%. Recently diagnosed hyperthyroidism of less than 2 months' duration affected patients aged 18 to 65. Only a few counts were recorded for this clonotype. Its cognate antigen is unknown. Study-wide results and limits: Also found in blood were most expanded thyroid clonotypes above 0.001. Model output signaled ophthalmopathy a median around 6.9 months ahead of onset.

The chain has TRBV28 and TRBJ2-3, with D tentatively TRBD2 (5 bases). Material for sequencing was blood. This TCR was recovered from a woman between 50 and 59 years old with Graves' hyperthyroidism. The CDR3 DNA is TGTGCCAGCAGTTCGATGCGCGGGAGCACAGATACGCAGTATTTT. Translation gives CASSSMRGSTDTQYF.